The 24 T cell receptor beta chains below all came from one sample that was sequenced in a study of shared clonotypes between healthy human individuals (dated by TCRdb to the early 2020s). Library creation used the immunoSEQ multiplex PCR assay. The table was pulled from immuneACCESS by TCRdb, which kept in-frame rearrangements only. Such tables lose some clones; where checked, under half of the loss comes from unresolved V genes, and the rest has no known cause. The sample contains roughly 2.1 million clones, 93% of them found a single time. The biggest ten clones account for around 1.7% of the sample. CD8 naive samples were obtained by positive selection for CCR7 among CD45RO-negative cells, yielding a CD45RA+CCR7+ population from which TemRA cells were excluded. The sample was naive CD8+ T cells from PBMCs. This sample's cell subset or site label indicates: CD45RA+CCR7+. These receptors came from a man between 18 and 35 years old in good health. Some clones in this sample may be carry-over from other donors' samples.

In regard to this clone: At the DNA level, this CDR3 is encoded by other sequences in the same sample as well. The chain couples TRBV27 to TRBJ2-7; D perhaps matches TRBD2 (5 bases). This CDR3 contains 14 residues. Germline CDR1 and CDR2: MNHEY and SMNVEV (reference sequence). Trimming left V 3 bases short and J 2 bases short, with 11 bases between. CDR3 residues: CASSLTGVTYEQYF. CDR3 nucleotide sequence: TGTGCCAGCAGTTTGACCGGGGTAACCTACGAGCAGTACTTC.

The chain combines TRBV28 with TRBJ1-1; 7 nucleotides align to TRBD1. CDR3 length equals 14 residues. Trimming at V came to 7 bases and at J to 4 bases, leaving 9 bases not matched to a gene. The V gene's germline CDR1 is MDHEN and CDR2 SYDVKM. The CDR3 reads CASTLATGITEAFF. The CDR3 DNA reads as TGTGCCAGCACTCTTGCGACAGGGATCACTGAAGCTTTCTTT.

Of note for this clone: Distinct nucleotide sequences in the sample also encode this CDR3. The chain combines TRBV27 with TRBJ1-5, with 9 bases that match TRBD1. V shed 3 bases and J 5 bases; nucleotides not matched to a gene: 2. CDR1 and CDR2 from the germline V gene are MNHEY and SMNVEV (reference sequence). This CDR3 spans 14 amino acids. CDR3 region: CASSLRTGDQPQHF. CDR3 bases: TGTGCCAGCAGTTTGCGGACAGGGGATCAGCCCCAGCATTTT.

The V gene is TRBV5-5, the J gene TRBJ2-1; 9 nucleotides agree with TRBD1. Germline V gene lookup returns CDR1 SGHKS and CDR2 YYEKEE (reference sequence). The CDR3 extends over 13 amino acids. V gave up 3 bases and J gave up 7 bases; unmatched junction bases: 2. In nucleotides, the CDR3 is TGTGCCAGCAGCTCGGGACAGGGAAATGAGCAGTTCTTC. Protein product: CASSSGQGNEQFF.

This clone showed up just once. The chain uses TRBV6-1 and TRBJ1-4, with unresolved D. Germline V CDR1 and CDR2: MNHNS, SASEGT. CDR3 length: 16 residues. Trimming removed 1 base from V and 0 bases from J, with 9 bases in between. CDR3 sequence reads: CASSEGWQTTNEKLFF. In nucleotides, the CDR3 is TGTGCCAGCAGTGAAGGTTGGCAAACAACTAATGAAAAACTGTTTTTT.

The chain combines TRBV27 with TRBJ2-2; D possibly corresponds to TRBD2 (6 bases). V was pared by 6 bases and J by 6 bases, with 14 bases between. Germline CDR1 reads MNHEY; CDR2 reads SMNVEV (reference sequence). The CDR3 is 14 amino acids. CDR3: CASSQMEGSGELFF. Here the CDR3 DNA reads TGTGCCAGCAGCCAAATGGAGGGATCCGGGGAGCTGTTTTTT.

The chain recombines TRBV5-1 with TRBJ1-2, with a possible D match to TRBD1 (5 bases). This CDR3 has 14 residues. The V end lost 4 bases, the J end lost 4 bases, and 14 bases lay between the germline ends. Germline V gene data show CDR1 as SGHRS and CDR2 as YFSETQ. The CDR3 protein is CASSGGRDLYGYTF. The DNA for the CDR3 is TGCGCCAGCAGCGGGGGAAGGGACCTCTATGGCTACACCTTC.

The chain uses TRBV6-5 and TRBJ2-2; 10 nucleotides match TRBD1. Germline CDR1 MNHEY, CDR2 SVGAGI. The CDR3 runs 15 residues. V shed 8 bases, J shed 2 bases, and the junction held 5 bases outside the gene matches. The CDR3 DNA reads as TGTGCCAGCGGAAAGACAGGGGGCAACACCGGGGAGCTGTTTTTT. Its protein is CASGKTGGNTGELFF.

The chain couples TRBV6-5 to TRBJ2-7; no definite D call. V was pared by 0 bases and J by 6 bases, with 9 bases between. The germline V gene encodes CDR1 MNHEY and CDR2 SVGAGI. CDR3 length equals 13 residues. CDR3 sequence: CASSYSLTVEQYF. The CDR3 DNA reads TGTGCCAGCAGTTACTCGTTAACAGTCGAGCAGTACTTC.

The rearrangement uses TRBV29-1 and TRBJ2-3, with 11 bases matching TRBD2. J gave up 3 bases and V 6 bases, and 8 bases lay outside the gene matches. Germline V gene data show CDR1 as SQVTM and CDR2 as ANQGSEA. The CDR3 has 15 residues. The CDR3 nucleotides are TGCAGCGTCCAAATAACTAGCGGGAGAACAGATACGCAGTATTTT. Translating it yields CSVQITSGRTDTQYF.

V usage is TRBV11-2 and J usage is TRBJ1-2, with TRBD1 matching over 7 bases. The junction had 6 bases not matched to a gene; V was cut back by 5 bases and J by 6 bases. CDR1 and CDR2 from the germline V gene are SGHAT and FQNNGV. CDR3 length: 13 amino acids. The CDR3 is CASSLGTVDGYTF. Written as DNA, the CDR3 is TGTGCCAGCAGCCTCGGGACAGTCGATGGCTACACCTTC.

This clone was picked up one time. This chain joins TRBV7-6 and TRBJ2-1, with 10 bases aligning to TRBD2. This CDR3 has 15 residues. The germline V gene encodes CDR1 SGHVS and CDR2 FNYEAQ. The ends lost 1 base at V and 5 bases at J; junction bases unmatched: 2. CDR3 sequence reads: CASSLEAGGDNEQFF. The CDR3 bases are TGTGCCAGCAGCTTAGAAGCGGGAGGGGACAATGAGCAGTTCTTC.

This chain links TRBV28 with TRBJ1-2; D might be TRBD1 (5 bases). This CDR3 region has 16 residues. The germline gives CDR1 MDHEN, CDR2 SYDVKM. V was clipped by 4 bases and J by 2 bases, with 17 bases between them. The CDR3 bases are TGTGCCAGCAGTTCCGAACAGGAGGATCGGAACTATGGCTACACCTTC. This sequence encodes CASSSEQEDRNYGYTF.

V is TRBV10-3 and J is TRBJ1-1; D remains unclear. Trimming took off 4 bases at V and 4 bases at J, with 22 bases between the two ends. CDR1 ENHRY and CDR2 SYGVKD come from the germline V gene. The CDR3 consists of 17 residues. The CDR3 bases are TGTGCCATCAGTGCGCCGGGCGGACGAAAGACCGCCACTGAAGCTTTCTTT. Its protein product is CAISAPGGRKTATEAFF.

Comments on this clone: The sample has other DNA sequences that encode this CDR3 too. The CDR3 bases are TGTGCCAGCAGTTTAAGTAACACTGAAGCTTTCTTT. Residues: CASSLSNTEAFF. The rearrangement joins TRBV28 to TRBJ1-1, with D unresolved. Trimming removed 2 bases at V and 2 bases at J, with 3 bases between. This CDR3 has 12 amino acids. Germline lookup yields CDR1 MDHEN and CDR2 SYDVKM.

This chain joins TRBV9 and TRBJ2-7; TRBD1 matches 10 bases. The CDR3 extends over 15 amino acids. With 3 bases clipped from V and 3 bases from J, the junction kept 6 bases outside the gene matches. Germline V gene lookup returns CDR1 SGDLS and CDR2 YYNGEE. The CDR3: CASSARQGAGYEQYF. The CDR3 nucleotides read TGTGCCAGCAGCGCCAGACAGGGGGCAGGCTACGAGCAGTACTTC. Filled out from reference TRBV9 and TRBJ2-7, the complete variable domain reads DSGVTQTPKHLITATGQRVTLRCSPRSGDLSVYWYQQSLDQGLQFLIQYYNGEERAKGNILERFSAQQFPDLHSELNLSSLELGDSALYFCASSARQGAGYEQYFGPGTRLTVT.

V usage is TRBV29-1 and J usage is TRBJ1-1; D gene ambiguous. The CDR3 is 14 amino acids. CDR1 SQVTM and CDR2 ANQGSEA come from the germline V gene. Trimming pared 0 bases from V and 0 bases from J, leaving 8 bases between. The CDR3 loop is CSVEESRLNTEAFF. CDR3 in DNA: TGCAGCGTTGAAGAGAGTCGGCTGAACACTGAAGCTTTCTTT.

The J gene is TRBJ2-7, the V gene TRBV6-1, with 9 bases identical to TRBD2. The V gene's germline CDR1 is MNHNS and CDR2 SASEGT. The V gene end was trimmed by 0 bases and the J gene end by 3 bases; junction bases not matched to a gene: 6. The CDR3 totals 16 residues. The CDR3 DNA is TGTGCCAGCAGTGAAGCTCGCGGGAGGGCGTTCTACGAGCAGTACTTC. This sequence encodes CASSEARGRAFYEQYF.

This rearrangement joins TRBV7-2 to TRBJ2-1, with D perhaps matching TRBD1 (6 bases). The CDR3 has 12 residues. Trimming left V 6 bases short and J 9 bases short, with 12 bases between. CDR1 is SGHTA, CDR2 FQGNSA, per germline. CDR3 loop: CASSPRGFEQFF. The CDR3 bases are TGTGCCAGCAGTCCGAGGGGGTTTGAGCAGTTCTTC.

The chain links TRBV6-6 to TRBJ2-5; D not resolved. This CDR3 comprises 14 residues. Germline loops: CDR1 MNHNY, CDR2 SVGAGI (reference sequence). Trimming removed 0 bases from V and 2 bases from J, with 7 bases in between. In DNA, the CDR3 is TGTGCCAGCAGTTACTCCTATCTTCAAGAGACCCAGTACTTC. Translated: CASSYSYLQETQYF.

V usage is TRBV4-1 and J usage is TRBJ2-7; 7 nucleotides line up with TRBD2. Per the germline V gene, CDR1 is MGHRA and CDR2 is YSYEKL. The CDR3 has 16 amino acids. V was pared by 4 bases and J by 4 bases, with 13 bases of the junction left unmatched. CDR3 region: CASSLVDRERGYEQYF. The CDR3 nucleotides read TGCGCCAGCAGCCTAGTCGACAGAGAGCGGGGATACGAGCAGTACTTC.

The table lists this clone with a few counts. The rearrangement links TRBV4-2 to TRBJ1-4; no definite D call. In germline, CDR1 is LGHNA, CDR2 YNFKEQ. V was pared by 0 bases and J by 5 bases, with 10 bases between. The CDR3 runs to 15 residues. CDR3: CASSQDWNLNEKLFF. Here the CDR3 DNA reads TGTGCCAGCAGCCAAGATTGGAACCTCAATGAAAAACTGTTTTTT.

As to this clone: The sample has other DNA sequences that encode this CDR3 too. The CDR3 is CASSLVPYEQYF. The CDR3 region has the DNA TGTGCCAGCAGCTTGGTCCCCTACGAGCAGTACTTC. V gene TRBV11-2 combines with J gene TRBJ2-7; D ambiguous. The CDR3 runs 12 residues. V was trimmed by 3 bases and J by 2 bases, leaving 5 bases between them. Germline V CDR1 and CDR2: SGHAT, FQNNGV. The variable domain in full, completed from reference TRBV11-2 and TRBJ2-7, reads EAGVAQSPRYKIIEKRQSVAFWCNPISGHATLYWYQQILGQGPKLLIQFQNNGVVDDSQLPKDRFSAERLKGVDSTLKIQPAKLEDSAVYLCASSLVPYEQYFGPGTRLTVT.

This chain links TRBV4-1 with TRBJ1-5; 9 bases are shared with TRBD1. The CDR3 has 17 residues. Germline CDR1 reads MGHRA; CDR2 reads YSYEKL. Losses at the gene ends were 3 bases for V and 2 bases for J; bases not matched to a gene: 8. The CDR3 reads CASSHPGQGGGNQPQHF. The DNA of the CDR3 is TGCGCCAGCAGCCACCCGGGACAGGGAGGCGGCAATCAGCCCCAGCATTTT.